A single sample gave rise to the 11 T cell receptor beta chains below, sequenced in a study of technical replicates of blood from a handful of donors (dated by TCRdb to 2015 to 2018). Library prep was done by the immunoSEQ multiplex PCR assay. TCRdb stores this immuneACCESS table with in-frame sequences only. Part of the clones is absent; in the studies checked, under half of the shortfall reflects unresolved V genes, and no reason is known for the rest. Here the sample has about 88,000 clones; 95% occur a single time. The top ten clonotypes cover less than 0.35% of the sample. The specimen sequenced was T cells isolated from PBMCs. The source is a human donor in good health.

The chain couples TRBV25-1 to TRBJ1-5, with TRBD1 matching over 11 bases. Germline lookup yields CDR1 MGHDK and CDR2 SYGVNS. CDR3 length: 15 residues. V lost 5 bases, J lost 6 bases, and 6 bases stayed unmatched. CDR3 region: CASSPRTGGIQPQHF. CDR3 sequence (DNA): TGTGCCAGCAGTCCCAGGACAGGGGGCATTCAGCCCCAGCATTTT.

The chain links TRBV5-1 to TRBJ2-7; 10 positions match TRBD1. The CDR3 contains 12 residues. The ends lost 5 bases at V and 4 bases at J; junction bases unmatched: 0. CDR1 is SGHRS and CDR2 is YFSETQ in the germline V gene. The CDR3 bases are TGCGCCAGCAGGGGACAGGGGTACGAGCAGTACTTC. Its protein is CASRGQGYEQYF.

The chain has TRBV30 and TRBJ1-4, with D unresolved. Germline V gene sequence: CDR1 GTSNPN, CDR2 SVGIG (reference sequence). The CDR3 runs to 13 residues. Trimming took 4 bases from V and 0 from J, leaving 6 bases between them. The CDR3: CAWKRATNEKLFF. The DNA for the CDR3 is TGTGCCTGGAAGAGGGCAACTAATGAAAAACTGTTTTTT. Full variable domain (remainder filled in from reference TRBV30 and TRBJ1-4): SQTIHQWPATLVQPVGSPLSLECTVEGTSNPNLYWYRQAAGRGLQLLFYSVGIGQISSEVPQNLSASRPQDRQFILSSKKLLLSDSGFYLCAWKRATNEKLFFGSGTQLSVL.

This chain joins TRBV19 and TRBJ2-3, with TRBD2 as a possible D gene (6 bases). Germline V gene data show CDR1 as LNHDA and CDR2 as SQIVND (reference sequence). V was clipped by 1 base and J by 6 bases, with 8 bases between them. The CDR3 totals 13 residues. CDR3 nucleotides: TGTGCCAGTAGTATAGTCGGGAGTGATACGCAGTATTTT. Its protein product is CASSIVGSDTQYF. The complete variable domain, with remaining parts taken from reference TRBV19 and TRBJ2-3, reads DGGITQSPKYLFRKEGQNVTLSCEQNLNHDAMYWYRQDPGQGLRLIYYSQIVNDFQKGDIAEGYSVSREKKESFPLTVTSAQKNPTAFYLCASSIVGSDTQYFGPGTRLTVL.

V usage is TRBV4-1 and J usage is TRBJ2-1; the match to TRBD2 covers 8 bases. V lost 1 base, J lost 10 bases, and 12 bases stayed unmatched. Per germline, CDR1 MGHRA and CDR2 YSYEKL. There are 16 residues in the CDR3. The CDR3 bases are TGCGCCAGCAGCCAAGGACAGCGGGAGCGGGTGGGGGAGCAGTTCTTC. It yields the protein CASSQGQRERVGEQFF.

V gene TRBV6-5 combines with J gene TRBJ1-1; D gene uncertain. The V end was cut by 6 bases, the J end by 0 bases, with 8 bases between. The CDR3 runs to 13 residues. CDR1 and CDR2 (germline): MNHEY, SVGAGI. The CDR3 here is CASRSNMNTEAFF. The CDR3 nucleotides read TGTGCCAGCAGGAGTAATATGAACACTGAAGCTTTCTTT.

The chain employs TRBV7-3 and TRBJ2-1; 9 nucleotides line up with TRBD2. Germline-derived CDR1 and CDR2 are SGHTA and FQGTGA. V trimming: 6 bases; J trimming: 8 bases; junction bases outside the gene matches: 17. This CDR3 has 17 amino acids. CDR3 DNA sequence: TGTGCCAGCAGACCGAACGGGGGCGGGAGGGCCATGGATGAGCAGTTCTTC. Protein sequence: CASRPNGGGRAMDEQFF.

CDR3: CASGLGTSGRGEQFF. The CDR3 nucleotides are TGTGCTAGTGGTTTGGGGACTAGCGGGAGGGGTGAGCAGTTCTTC. The chain joins TRBV12-5 to TRBJ2-1; TRBD2 aligns across 15 bases. The CDR3 is made up of 15 amino acids. The germline V gene has CDR1 LGHNT and CDR2 FRNRAP. Trimming cost V 1 base and J 9 bases; bases outside gene matches: 1.

This chain uses TRBV5-1 with TRBJ2-7; 7 nucleotides line up with TRBD2. The V segment lost 1 base and the J segment 4 bases; nucleotides outside the gene matches: 8. The CDR3 sequence is 15 residues long. Germline lookup yields CDR1 SGHRS and CDR2 YFSETQ. Here the CDR3 DNA reads TGCGCCAGCAGCTTGTTCGCGGGAGAGGGTTACGAGCAGTACTTC. This gives the protein CASSLFAGEGYEQYF.

This clone was detected only once. This chain links TRBV5-8 with TRBJ1-5; no clear D gene. The germline V gene encodes CDR1 SGHTS and CDR2 YDEGEE. The length of the CDR3 is 15 residues. Trimming took 0 bases from V and 1 from J, leaving 8 bases between them. CDR3 in DNA: TGTGCCAGCAGCTTGGGCAGGTGGAGCAATCAGCCCCAGCATTTT. This encodes CASSLGRWSNQPQHF.

This sequence joins TRBV28 and TRBJ1-5; 9 bases map to TRBD1. CDR1 MDHEN and CDR2 SYDVKM come from the germline V gene. V gave up 5 bases and J gave up 6 bases; unmatched junction bases: 8. The CDR3 length is 15 residues. The CDR3 DNA is TGTGCCAGCAGTCGGGACAGGGAAATTGGTCAGCCCCAGCATTTT. It specifies CASSRDREIGQPQHF.